Below, one T cell receptor (beta chain) is given with its context. Its antigen is undetermined. This sample stems from a study of T cell responses to AZD1222 COVID-19 vaccine. Study information: Second-dose intervals near 4 or 12 weeks were combined. General observations from the study: Spike was spanned by vaccine-associated CD4 TCRs, which were dominant at 160-218 and 743-854. Sampling that yielded the repertoires occurred only after the peak T cell response.

The assay was immunoSEQ multiplex PCR, and TCRdb's table has in-frame clones only and misses some. The sample contains roughly 150,000 clones, around 93% of which appear only once. CDR3 size: 16 residues. The ends were cut back, 2 bases at V and 2 bases at J, with 13 bases in the middle. Looked up from germline, CDR1 is MNHNY and CDR2 is SVGAGI (reference sequence). Specimen: peripheral blood, collected on day 0 of AZD1222 vaccination. This receptor was taken from an adult in good health. The chain combines TRBV6-6 with TRBJ1-5; no firm D call. CDR3 loop: CASSYRLGSGNQPQHF. The CDR3 nucleotides are TGTGCCAGCAGTTACCGCCTGGGTAGCGGCAATCAGCCCCAGCATTTT.